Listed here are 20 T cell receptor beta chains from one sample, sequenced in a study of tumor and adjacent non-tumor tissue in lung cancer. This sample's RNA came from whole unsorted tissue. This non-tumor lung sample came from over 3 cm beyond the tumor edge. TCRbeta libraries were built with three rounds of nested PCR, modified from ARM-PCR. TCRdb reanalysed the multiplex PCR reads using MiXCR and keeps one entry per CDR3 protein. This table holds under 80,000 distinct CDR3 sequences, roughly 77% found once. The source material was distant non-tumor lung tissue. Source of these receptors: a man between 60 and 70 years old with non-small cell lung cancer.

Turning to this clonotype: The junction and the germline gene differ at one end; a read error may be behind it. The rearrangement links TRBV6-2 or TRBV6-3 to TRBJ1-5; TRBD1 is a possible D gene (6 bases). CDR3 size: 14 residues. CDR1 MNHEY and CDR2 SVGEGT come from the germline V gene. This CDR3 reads CASKDQGLGQPEHF. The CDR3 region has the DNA TGTGCCAGCAAGGATCAGGGGCTTGGTCAGCCCGAGCATTTT.

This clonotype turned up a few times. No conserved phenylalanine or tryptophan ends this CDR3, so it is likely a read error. CDR3: CASSLLRSSYNEQFL. The DNA of the CDR3 is TGTGCCAGCAGCTTACTCCGGAGCTCCTACAATGAGCAGTTCTTA. V is TRBV11-2 and J is TRBJ2-1; D remains ambiguous. The CDR3 spans 15 residues. Between the trimmed V and J ends, which lost 2 bases and 0 bases, there was a span of 8 bases. The germline CDR1 and CDR2 sequences are SGHAT and FQNNGV.

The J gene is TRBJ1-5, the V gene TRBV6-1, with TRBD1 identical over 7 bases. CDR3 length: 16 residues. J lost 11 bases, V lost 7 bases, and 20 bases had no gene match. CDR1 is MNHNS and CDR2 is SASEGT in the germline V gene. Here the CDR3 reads CASTHLGGTEKQSQHF. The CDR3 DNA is TGTGCCAGCACCCACCTGGGCGGGACAGAGAAACAGTCCCAGCATTTT.

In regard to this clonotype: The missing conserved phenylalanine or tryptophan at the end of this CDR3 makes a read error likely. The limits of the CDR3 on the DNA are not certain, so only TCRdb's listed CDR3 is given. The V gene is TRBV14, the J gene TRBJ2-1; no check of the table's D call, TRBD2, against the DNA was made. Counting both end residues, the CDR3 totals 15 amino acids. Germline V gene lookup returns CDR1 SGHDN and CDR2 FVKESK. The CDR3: CASSPGLAGVDEQSV.

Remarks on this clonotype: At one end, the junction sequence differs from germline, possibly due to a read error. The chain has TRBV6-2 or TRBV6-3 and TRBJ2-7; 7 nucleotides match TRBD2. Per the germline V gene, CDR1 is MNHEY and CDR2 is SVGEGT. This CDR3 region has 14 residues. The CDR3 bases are TGTGTCAGCAGACCCAGCGGGGAAACCTACGAGCAATACTTC. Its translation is CVSRPSGETYEQYF.

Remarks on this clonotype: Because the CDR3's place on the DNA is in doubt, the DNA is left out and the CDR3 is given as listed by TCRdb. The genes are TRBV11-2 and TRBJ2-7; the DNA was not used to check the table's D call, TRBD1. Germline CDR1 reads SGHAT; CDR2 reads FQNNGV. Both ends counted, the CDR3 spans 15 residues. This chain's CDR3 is CASILVVGALYEQYF.

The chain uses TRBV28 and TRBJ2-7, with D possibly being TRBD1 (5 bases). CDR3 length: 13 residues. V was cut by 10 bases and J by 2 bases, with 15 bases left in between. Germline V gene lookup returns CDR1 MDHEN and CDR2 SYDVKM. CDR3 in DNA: TGTGCCAACAGGTTGGACACTACCTACGAGCAGTACTTC. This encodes CANRLDTTYEQYF. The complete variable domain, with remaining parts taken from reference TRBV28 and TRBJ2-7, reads DVKVTQSSRYLVKRTGEKVFLECVQDMDHENMFWYRQDPGLGLRLIYFSYDVKMKEKGDIPEGYSVSREKKERFSLILESASTNQTSMYLCANRLDTTYEQYFGPGTRLTVT.

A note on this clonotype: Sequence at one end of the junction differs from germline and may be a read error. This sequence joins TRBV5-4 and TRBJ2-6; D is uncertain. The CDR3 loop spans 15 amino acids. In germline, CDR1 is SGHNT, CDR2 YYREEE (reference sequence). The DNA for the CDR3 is TGTGCCAGCAACTTGGTACGCTCTGAGGCCAACGTCCTGACTTTC. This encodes CASNLVRSEANVLTF.

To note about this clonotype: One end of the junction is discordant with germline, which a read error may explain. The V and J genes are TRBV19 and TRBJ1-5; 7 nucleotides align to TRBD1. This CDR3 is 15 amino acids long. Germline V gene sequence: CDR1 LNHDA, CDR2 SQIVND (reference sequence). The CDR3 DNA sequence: TGTGCCAGTAGTACTGGGACAGCGAGCATTCAGCCCCAGCATTTT. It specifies CASSTGTASIQPQHF.

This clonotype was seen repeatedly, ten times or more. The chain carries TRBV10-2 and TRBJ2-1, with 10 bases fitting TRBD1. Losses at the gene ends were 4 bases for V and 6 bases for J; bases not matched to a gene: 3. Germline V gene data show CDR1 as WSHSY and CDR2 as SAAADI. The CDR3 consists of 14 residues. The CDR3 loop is CASSGQGATNEQFF. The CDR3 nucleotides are TGCGCCAGCAGTGGACAGGGGGCTACCAATGAGCAGTTCTTC.

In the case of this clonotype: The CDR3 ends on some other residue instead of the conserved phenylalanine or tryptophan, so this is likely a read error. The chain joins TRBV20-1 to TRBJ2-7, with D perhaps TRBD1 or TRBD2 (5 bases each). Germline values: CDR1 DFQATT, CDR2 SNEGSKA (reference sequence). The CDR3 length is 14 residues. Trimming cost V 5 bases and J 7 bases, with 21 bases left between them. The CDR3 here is CSAPRDRGSHEQYL. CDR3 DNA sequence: TGCAGTGCTCCCCGGGATAGGGGATCCCATGAGCAGTACTTA.

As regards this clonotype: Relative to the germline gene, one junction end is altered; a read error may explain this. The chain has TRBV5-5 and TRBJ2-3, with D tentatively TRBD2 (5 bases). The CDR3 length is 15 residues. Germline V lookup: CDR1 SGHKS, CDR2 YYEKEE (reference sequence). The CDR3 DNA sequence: TGTGCCAACAGCCGGTTGAGAGAGCGGCCAGATGCGCAGTATTTT. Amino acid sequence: CANSRLRERPDAQYF.

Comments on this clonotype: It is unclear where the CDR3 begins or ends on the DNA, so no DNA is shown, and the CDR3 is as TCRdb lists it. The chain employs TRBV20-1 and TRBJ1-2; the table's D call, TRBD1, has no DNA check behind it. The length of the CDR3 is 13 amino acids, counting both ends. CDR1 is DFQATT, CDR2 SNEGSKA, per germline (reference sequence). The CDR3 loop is CSVRTGANYGCTF.

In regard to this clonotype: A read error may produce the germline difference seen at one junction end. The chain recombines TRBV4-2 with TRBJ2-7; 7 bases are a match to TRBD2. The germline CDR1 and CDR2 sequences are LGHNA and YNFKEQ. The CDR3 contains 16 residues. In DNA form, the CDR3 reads TGTACCAGTAGCCAAGAAGGGGCGGGAGCGTCCTACGAGCATTACTTC. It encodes CTSSQEGAGASYEHYF.

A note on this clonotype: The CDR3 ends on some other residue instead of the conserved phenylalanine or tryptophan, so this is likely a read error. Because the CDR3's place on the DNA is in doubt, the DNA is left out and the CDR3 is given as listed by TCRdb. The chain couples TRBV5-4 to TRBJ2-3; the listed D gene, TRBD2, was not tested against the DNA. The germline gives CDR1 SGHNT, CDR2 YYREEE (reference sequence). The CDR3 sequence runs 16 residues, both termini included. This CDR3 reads CASSPIEREPGDTQCY.

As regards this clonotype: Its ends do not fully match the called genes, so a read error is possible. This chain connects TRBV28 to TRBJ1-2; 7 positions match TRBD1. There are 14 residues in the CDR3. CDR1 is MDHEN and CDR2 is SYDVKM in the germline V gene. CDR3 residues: CVNSLATGTYGYTF. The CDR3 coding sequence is TGTGTCAACAGTTTAGCGACAGGGACCTATGGCTACACGTTC.

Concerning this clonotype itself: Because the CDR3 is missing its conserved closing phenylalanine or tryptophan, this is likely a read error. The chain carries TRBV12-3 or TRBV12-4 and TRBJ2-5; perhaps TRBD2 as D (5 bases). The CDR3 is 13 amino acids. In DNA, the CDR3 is TGTTCCAGCAGTTTATCCCCCCAGGAGGCCCAGTACTTA. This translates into CSSSLSPQEAQYL.

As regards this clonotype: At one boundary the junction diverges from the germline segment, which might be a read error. CDR3: CATSRGPRSAEELFF. The DNA for the CDR3 is TGTGCCACCAGCAGAGGACCCAGGTCTGCCGAGGAGCTGTTCTTT. This chain links TRBV15 with TRBJ2-2, with no clear D. The CDR3 runs 15 residues. From germline, CDR1 is LNHNV and CDR2 YYDKDF (reference sequence). Full variable domain (rest looked up from reference TRBV15 and TRBJ2-2): DAMVIQNPRYQVTQFGKPVTLSCSQTLNHNVMYWYQQKSSQAPKLLFHYYDKDFNNEADTPDNFQSRRPNTSFCFLDIRSPGLGDTAMYLCATSRGPRSAEELFFGEGSRLTVL.

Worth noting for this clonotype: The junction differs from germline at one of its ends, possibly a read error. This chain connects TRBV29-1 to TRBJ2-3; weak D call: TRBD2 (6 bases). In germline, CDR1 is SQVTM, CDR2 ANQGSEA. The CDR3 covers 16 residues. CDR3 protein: CSIGTTGRGVADMQYF. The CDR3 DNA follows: TGCAGCATCGGTACAACCGGGAGAGGGGTCGCAGATATGCAGTATTTT.

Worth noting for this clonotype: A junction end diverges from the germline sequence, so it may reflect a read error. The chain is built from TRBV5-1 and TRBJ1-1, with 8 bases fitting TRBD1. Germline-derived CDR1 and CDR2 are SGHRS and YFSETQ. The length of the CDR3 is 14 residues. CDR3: CANSETLTGDKAFF. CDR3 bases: TGCGCCAACAGCGAGACTCTGACAGGGGACAAAGCTTTCTTC.